What follows are 20 T cell receptor beta chains derived from one specimen sequenced in a study of cytomegalovirus exposure and HLA in healthy donors. The PCR employed 60 Vbeta primers together with 13 Jbeta primers. Method: immunoSEQ multiplex PCR; TCRdb's copy keeps in-frame clones and lacks some. The sample records 84,000 or so clones, around 82% being singletons. Source material: PBMCs. The source is a man aged 45-60 years in good health and CMV-seronegative.

V is TRBV5-5 and J is TRBJ1-2, with 8 bases aligning to TRBD1. The V and J ends lost 0 bases and 5 bases, in that order; junction bases with no gene match: 0. CDR1 and CDR2 (germline): SGHKS, YYEKEE (reference sequence). The CDR3 runs to 13 residues. CDR3 sequence reads: CASSLGTGYGYTF. Here the CDR3 DNA reads TGTGCCAGCAGCTTGGGGACAGGGTATGGCTACACCTTC. Supplemented by reference TRBV5-5 and TRBJ1-2, the full variable domain reads DAGVTQSPTHLIKTRGQQVTLRCSPISGHKSVSWYQQVLGQGPQFIFQYYEKEERGRGNFPDRFSARQFPNYSSELNVNALLLGDSALYLCASSLGTGYGYTFGSGTRLTVV.

The rearrangement links TRBV4-3 to TRBJ2-3, with D maybe TRBD2 (6 bases). CDR1 is LGHNA, CDR2 YSLEER, per germline. Trimming took 4 bases from V and 4 from J, leaving 15 bases between them. The CDR3 contains 15 residues. The CDR3 is CASSPGMWRADTQYF. In DNA form, the CDR3 reads TGCGCCAGCAGCCCAGGCATGTGGAGGGCAGATACGCAGTATTTT.

J is TRBJ1-1 and V is TRBV5-6; D gene ambiguous. Between the trimmed V and J ends, which lost 4 bases and 4 bases, there was a span of 23 bases. Germline V lookup: CDR1 SGHDT, CDR2 YYEEEE. This CDR3 has 17 residues. The CDR3 DNA follows: TGTGCCAGCAGCACTACCGGGCCGGGATTATCTGGCACTGAAGCTTTCTTT. Its translation: CASSTTGPGLSGTEAFF.

V is TRBV11-3 and J is TRBJ1-1; D unclear. Trimming removed 5 bases at V and 4 bases at J, with 17 bases between. CDR1 SGHNT and CDR2 YENEEA come from the germline V gene. The CDR3 has 15 residues. The CDR3 spells CASSRTGPGGTEAFF. DNA of the CDR3: TGTGCCAGCAGCCGGACGGGCCCGGGAGGCACTGAAGCTTTCTTT.

The chain combines TRBV7-2 with TRBJ1-2; D perhaps matches TRBD1 (5 bases). Trimming left V 1 base short and J 8 bases short, with 8 bases between. The V gene's germline CDR1 is SGHTA and CDR2 FQGNSA. CDR3 length: 12 amino acids. The CDR3: CASSLEGVGYTF. The DNA for the CDR3 is TGTGCCAGCAGCTTAGAAGGGGTCGGCTACACCTTC.

The rearrangement joins TRBV2 to TRBJ1-1; no reliable D call. Per the germline V gene, CDR1 is SNHLY and CDR2 is FYNNEI. Trimming pared 7 bases from V and 8 bases from J, leaving 8 bases between. The CDR3 is 10 residues long. The chain's CDR3 is CASKLSEAFF. CDR3 in DNA: TGTGCCAGCAAACTCTCGGAAGCTTTCTTT. Variable domain in full (rest from reference TRBV2 and TRBJ1-1): EPEVTQTPSHQVTQMGQEVILRCVPISNHLYFYWYRQILGQKVEFLVSFYNNEISEKSEIFDDQFSVERPDGSNFTLKIRSTKLEDSAMYFCASKLSEAFFGQGTRLTVV.

This sequence joins TRBV6-5 and TRBJ1-2; possible D gene TRBD1, 5 bases. V dropped 1 base and J dropped 6 bases, with 15 bases sitting between them. Germline V gene lookup returns CDR1 MNHEY and CDR2 SVGAGI. The CDR3 has 15 residues. CDR3 region: CASSYFNRSPNGYTF. CDR3 DNA: TGTGCCAGCAGTTACTTTAACAGGAGCCCAAATGGCTACACCTTC.

V gene TRBV7-8 combines with J gene TRBJ1-1; 7 bases match TRBD1. Per the germline V gene, CDR1 is SGHVS and CDR2 is FQNEAQ. This CDR3 region has 16 residues. V dropped 6 bases and J dropped 0; count of bases not matched to a gene: 10. The DNA of the CDR3 is TGTGCCAGCAGTCTACGACAGGGTAAGATGAACACTGAAGCTTTCTTT. This encodes CASSLRQGKMNTEAFF.

The V call is TRBV18, the J call TRBJ1-1; no reliable D call. The CDR3 length is 13 residues. Trimming stripped 6 bases from V and 7 bases from J, with 15 bases between. Germline values: CDR1 KGHSH, CDR2 LQKENI. CDR3 amino acids: CASSEVPHGEAFF. CDR3 coding DNA: TGTGCCAGCTCCGAGGTACCTCACGGTGAAGCTTTCTTT.

The V and J genes are TRBV10-1 and TRBJ2-1; 12 bases are shared with TRBD2. Trimming removed 9 bases from V and 3 bases from J; junction bases left unmatched: 6. CDR1 is WNHNN, CDR2 SYGVQD, per germline (reference sequence). The CDR3 consists of 15 residues. The CDR3 DNA follows: TGCGCCAGGAAGACTAGCGGGGGTATCTACAATGAGCAGTTCTTC. Encoded protein: CARKTSGGIYNEQFF.

V gene TRBV7-9 combines with J gene TRBJ1-1; D remains unclear. CDR3 length: 16 amino acids. CDR1 is SEHNR, CDR2 FQNEAQ, per germline (reference sequence). Trimming stripped 0 bases from V and 1 base from J, with 12 bases between. CDR3 DNA sequence: TGTGCCAGCAGCTTAGCGTCGGGGATGTCGAACACTGAAGCTTTCTTT. This translates into CASSLASGMSNTEAFF.

This chain links TRBV19 with TRBJ1-3; 8 nucleotides match TRBD1. J was trimmed by 0 bases and V by 6 bases; bases with no gene match: 13. This CDR3 region has 18 residues. Per germline, CDR1 LNHDA and CDR2 SQIVND (reference sequence). For the CDR3, the DNA is TGTGCCAGTAGCGAAGGACAGGGCCGAAGAATCTCTGGAAACACCATATATTTT. It specifies CASSEGQGRRISGNTIYF. Full variable domain (rest looked up from reference TRBV19 and TRBJ1-3): DGGITQSPKYLFRKEGQNVTLSCEQNLNHDAMYWYRQDPGQGLRLIYYSQIVNDFQKGDIAEGYSVSREKKESFPLTVTSAQKNPTAFYLCASSEGQGRRISGNTIYFGEGSWLTVV.

The rearrangement uses TRBV30 and TRBJ1-3; 7 bases align to TRBD1. There are 14 residues in the CDR3. V shed 1 base, J shed 3 bases, and the junction held 3 bases outside the gene matches. CDR1 and CDR2 from the germline V gene are GTSNPN and SVGIG (reference sequence). CDR3 bases: TGTGCCTGGAGTGGAGGGGGCGATGGAAACACCATATATTTT. This sequence encodes CAWSGGGDGNTIYF. The entire variable domain, with the rest obtained from reference TRBV30 and TRBJ1-3, is as follows: SQTIHQWPATLVQPVGSPLSLECTVEGTSNPNLYWYRQAAGRGLQLLFYSVGIGQISSEVPQNLSASRPQDRQFILSSKKLLLSDSGFYLCAWSGGGDGNTIYFGEGSWLTVV.

The V gene is TRBV7-9, the J gene TRBJ2-1, with TRBD1 as a possible D gene (6 bases). The V end was cut by 5 bases, the J end by 12 bases, with 23 bases between. The CDR3 length is 15 residues. Looked up from germline, CDR1 is SEHNR and CDR2 is FQNEAQ (reference sequence). In DNA form, the CDR3 reads TGTGCCAGCAGCCTCGACAGGTTATCTGGGAAGGGGCAGTTCTTC. Protein: CASSLDRLSGKGQFF.

V is TRBV6-5 and J is TRBJ1-5, with 7 bases fitting TRBD1. V shed 6 bases and J 4 bases; nucleotides not matched to a gene: 9. The CDR3 totals 15 residues. CDR1 is MNHEY and CDR2 is SVGAGI in the germline V gene. The CDR3 coding sequence is TGTGCCAGCAGCCGAGAAGGGGGCCCAAATCAGCCCCAGCATTTT. This encodes CASSREGGPNQPQHF.

A single count supports this clone. The chain has TRBV6-5 and TRBJ1-1; 12 bases are a match to TRBD1. The CDR3 loop spans 16 amino acids. Unmatched junction bases numbered 3, after V lost 2 bases and J lost 2 bases. Germline-derived CDR1 and CDR2 are MNHEY and SVGAGI. The chain's CDR3 is CASSYPGTGGNTEAFF. For the CDR3, the DNA is TGTGCCAGCAGTTACCCGGGGACAGGGGGCAACACTGAAGCTTTCTTT.

This chain links TRBV7-2 with TRBJ2-7; 8 bases map to TRBD1. CDR3 length: 15 amino acids. Germline V lookup: CDR1 SGHTA, CDR2 FQGNSA. V lost 2 bases to trimming and J lost 1 base; unmatched junction nucleotides: 4. CDR3 bases: TGTGCCAGCAGCTTATCCGGACAGGGTTCCTACGAGCAGTACTTC. It is translated as CASSLSGQGSYEQYF.

V gene TRBV11-2 combines with J gene TRBJ1-1, with TRBD1 matching 9 bases. The CDR3 length is 17 residues. Germline CDR1 reads SGHAT; CDR2 reads FQNNGV. J gave up 2 bases and V 2 bases, and 9 bases lay outside the gene matches. CDR3 amino acids: CASSLLPPGQGNTEAFF. CDR3 nucleotides: TGTGCCAGCAGCTTATTACCTCCGGGACAGGGAAACACTGAAGCTTTCTTT.

CDR3 protein: CASSDGQTEAFF. The CDR3 DNA sequence: TGTGCCAGCAGCGACGGACAGACCGAAGCTTTCTTT. This chain uses TRBV13 with TRBJ1-1, with TRBD1 as a possible D gene (6 bases). The germline gives CDR1 PRHDT, CDR2 FYEKMQ (reference sequence). The CDR3 is 12 residues long. Trimming took 5 bases from V and 8 from J, leaving 12 bases between them.

This chain uses TRBV2 with TRBJ2-7, with 7 positions matching TRBD1. The V and J ends lost 6 bases and 8 bases, in that order; junction bases with no gene match: 7. Germline V gene lookup returns CDR1 SNHLY and CDR2 FYNNEI. The CDR3 contains 12 residues. CDR3 DNA sequence: TGTGCCAGCAGCTCGACAGGGATCAAGCAGTACTTC. Translation gives CASSSTGIKQYF.